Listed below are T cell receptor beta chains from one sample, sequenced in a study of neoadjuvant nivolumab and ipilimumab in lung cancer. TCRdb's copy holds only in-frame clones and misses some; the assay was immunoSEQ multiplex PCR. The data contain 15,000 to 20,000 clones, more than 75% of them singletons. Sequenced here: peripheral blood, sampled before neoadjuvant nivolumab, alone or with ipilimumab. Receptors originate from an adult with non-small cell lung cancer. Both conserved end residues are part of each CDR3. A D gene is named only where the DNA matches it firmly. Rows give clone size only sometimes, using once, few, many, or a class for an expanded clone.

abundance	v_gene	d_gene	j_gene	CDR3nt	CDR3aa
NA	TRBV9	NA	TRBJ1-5	TGTGCCAGCAATGAGGACAGTTATCAGCCCCAGCATTTT	CASNEDSYQPQHF
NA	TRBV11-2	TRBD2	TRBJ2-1	TGTGCCAGCAGCCCAAAAGCGGGGGCGGCTTACAATGAGCAGTTCTTC	CASSPKAGAAYNEQFF
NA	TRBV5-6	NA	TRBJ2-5	TGTGCCAGCACCCTCCAGGACGGAGAGAGAGAGACCCAGTACTTC	CASTLQDGERETQYF
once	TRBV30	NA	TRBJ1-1	TGTGCCTGGAACCATCCCGACAGGAGGAACACTGAAGCTTTCTTT	CAWNHPDRRNTEAFF
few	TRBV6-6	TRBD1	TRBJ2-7	TGTGCCAGCAGCTTACAGGGGTTCAGCTACGAGCAGTACTTC	CASSLQGFSYEQYF
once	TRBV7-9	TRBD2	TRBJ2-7	TGTGCCAGCAGCTTCTCTAGCGGATCCTACGAGCAGTACTTC	CASSFSSGSYEQYF
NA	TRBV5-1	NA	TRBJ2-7	TGCGCCAGCAGCTTGGTGGCAGGGGAAGGCGGGGAGCAGTACTTC	CASSLVAGEGGEQYF
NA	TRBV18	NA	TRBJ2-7	TGTGCCAGCTCCATGAGCAGGGGCGCTCCCTACGAGCAGTACTTC	CASSMSRGAPYEQYF
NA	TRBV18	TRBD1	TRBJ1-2	TGTGCCAGCTCACCTGACAGGGGGCATGGCTATGGCTACACCTTC	CASSPDRGHGYGYTF
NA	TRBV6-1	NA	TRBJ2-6	TGTGCCAGCAGTGAAGGGGGCTCTGGGGCCAACGTCCTGACTTTC	CASSEGGSGANVLTF
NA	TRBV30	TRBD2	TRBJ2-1	TGTGCCTGGAGTCCTGGACTAGATGGGGATGAGCAGTTCTTC	CAWSPGLDGDEQFF
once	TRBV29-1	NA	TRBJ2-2	TGCAGCGTCCAGGGCACCGGGGAGCTGTTTTTT	CSVQGTGELFF
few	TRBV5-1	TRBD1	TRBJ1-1	TGCGCCAGCAGCCCTCTACAGGGGGCGGTCACTGAAGCTTTCTTT	CASSPLQGAVTEAFF
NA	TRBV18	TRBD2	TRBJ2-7	TGTGCCAGCTCACCAGCACTAGCGGCCGCGGGGGAGCAGTACTTC	CASSPALAAAGEQYF
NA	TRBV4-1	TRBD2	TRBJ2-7	TGCGCCAGCAGCCAAGCCCAACTAGCGGAGGGGTACGAGCAGTACTTC	CASSQAQLAEGYEQYF
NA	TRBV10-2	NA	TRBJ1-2	TGCGCCAGCAGTGAGTCAGGAGACAACTATGGCTACACCTTC	CASSESGDNYGYTF
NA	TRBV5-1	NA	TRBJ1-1	TGCGCCAGCTCCGAACAGGGAGGGACTGAAGCTTTCTTT	CASSEQGGTEAFF
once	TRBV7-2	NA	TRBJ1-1	TGTGCCAGCAGCTTCGACGGGAGGGACACTGAAGCTTTCTTT	CASSFDGRDTEAFF
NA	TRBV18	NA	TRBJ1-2	TGTGCCAGCTCACCATTTCGCAATCTGGAGGGCCTTAGCTATGGCTACACCTTC	CASSPFRNLEGLSYGYTF
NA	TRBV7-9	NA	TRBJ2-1	TGTGCCAGCAGCCAAATTATAGAGGGGGAGCAGTTCTTC	CASSQIIEGEQFF
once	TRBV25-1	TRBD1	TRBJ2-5	TGTGCCAGCAGTGGGACCGGGACAGGGGACTGGGAGACCCAGTACTTC	CASSGTGTGDWETQYF
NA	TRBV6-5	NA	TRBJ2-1	TGTGCCAGCTCTCAGGGGGGGCTGTTTAGCAATGAGCAGTTCTTC	CASSQGGLFSNEQFF
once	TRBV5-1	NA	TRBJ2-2	TGCGCCAGCGCCCCCGCCGTGGGCGGGGAGCTGTTTTTT	CASAPAVGGELFF
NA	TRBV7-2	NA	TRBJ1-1	TGTGCCAGCAGCTCACAGGAGAACACTGAAGCTTTCTTT	CASSSQENTEAFF
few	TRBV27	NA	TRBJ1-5	TGTGCCAGCAGCTATAGCAATCAGCCCCAGCATTTT	CASSYSNQPQHF
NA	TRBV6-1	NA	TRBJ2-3	TGTGCCAGCAGTGAAGGTAGTCCTACGCAGTATTTT	CASSEGSPTQYF
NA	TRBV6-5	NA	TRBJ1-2	TGTGCCAGCAGAGCTCCAGGGTTCGGTGGCTACACCTTC	CASRAPGFGGYTF
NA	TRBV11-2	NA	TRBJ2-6	TGTGCCAGCAGCTTAGATGGATCGGGGGCCAACGTCCTGACTTTC	CASSLDGSGANVLTF
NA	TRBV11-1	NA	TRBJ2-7	TGTGCCAGCAGCTGGGGACTTCACTACGAGCAGTACTTC	CASSWGLHYEQYF
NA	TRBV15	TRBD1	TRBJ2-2	TGTGCCACCAGCAGCCGGGACAGGGGGCTTTCGAGCACCGGGGAGCTGTTTTTT	CATSSRDRGLSSTGELFF
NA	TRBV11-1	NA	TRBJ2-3	TGTGCCAGCACGCCAGGCGGGAGCACAGATACGCAGTATTTT	CASTPGGSTDTQYF
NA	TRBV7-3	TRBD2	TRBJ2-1	TGTGCCAGCAGCTTCTCTGGGACTAAGGTCGATGAGCAGTTCTTC	CASSFSGTKVDEQFF
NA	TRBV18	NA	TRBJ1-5	TGTGCCAGCTCATCACACCCGATGGATCAGCCCCAGCATTTT	CASSSHPMDQPQHF
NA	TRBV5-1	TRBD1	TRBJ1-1	TGCGCCAGCAGCTTAACGTTGTCCGGGACAGGGATCCCTGAAGCTTTCTTT	CASSLTLSGTGIPEAFF
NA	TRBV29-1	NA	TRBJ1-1	TGCAGCGTTGTCGGACAGCAGAACACTGAAGCTTTCTTT	CSVVGQQNTEAFF
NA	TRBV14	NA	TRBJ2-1	TGTGCCAGCAGCCAAGGGGTGGAGCGTCCCCAGTTCTTC	CASSQGVERPQFF
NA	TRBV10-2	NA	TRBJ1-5	TGCGCCAGCAGTAGGGACAACAATCAGCCCCAGCATTTT	CASSRDNNQPQHF